This T cell receptor beta chain originates from a study of blood T cell repertoires in COVID-19 (dated by TCRdb to between 2020 and 2021). For context, the study as a whole: The collaborator samples originated in the United States, Italy and Spain and spanned the acute and convalescent phases of COVID-19. The material from the prospective study consisted of cDNA or gDNA derived from T cells, B-cell-depleted T cells, or PBMCs. Subjects who had been exposed to COVID-19, were actively infected with it, or had recovered from it provided the deeply sampled blood TCRbeta repertoires that made up the dataset. The repertoires were released in a freely available public database meant as a resource for research on the immune response to SARS-CoV-2. The samples were drawn from two sources: the first 160 participants of the ongoing ImmuneRACE study, and 1,000 to 1,500 subjects contributed by 6 global collaborators. Sample metadata almost always included a de-identified subject ID, COVID-19 status, age in years and sex. HLA class I and class II types, where available, came from metadata supplied by the sample provider rather than from assay-based typing.

The CDR3 runs 13 amino acids, cysteine and phenylalanine included. The DNA shown is the 39-base CDR3, in frame from base 1. The germline V gene encodes CDR1 SQVTM and CDR2 ANQGSEA. The trim is 5 bases for V and 7 bases for J, with a gap of 17 bases between the germline ends. This clone was recorded a few times. No cognate antigen has been identified for it. Base quality data are lacking; no much larger clone is found one base away. TCRbeta CDR3 regions were amplified from genomic DNA by means of the immunoSEQ Assay, a bias-controlled multiplex PCR. The original methods were these. Nucleated cell counts per sample were estimated from amplification of reference gene primers within the assay. To quantify the absolute abundance of each unique TCRbeta CDR3 rearrangement, sequence reads were collapsed and filtered. Productive Simpson clonality was computed per sample as the square root of Simpson's diversity index over productive rearrangements. TCRdb retrieved this table from immuneACCESS and kept in-frame rearrangements only. Not all clones are present; in checked studies, unresolved V genes account for under half, and no reason is known for the remainder. V, J and clone size were drawn from that table, and D and trimming were deduced from the DNA. This sample lists 150,000 to 200,000 clones; 85% to 90% were detected once. Clones ranked in the top ten supply 6% of the sample.

The collaborating institutions used their own protocols to collect whole blood in K2EDTA tubes. For TCRbeta analysis, collaborators shipped samples in one of three forms: frozen whole blood, isolated PBMCs, or DNA extracted from either of those sample types. The research as a whole found: The amount of clinical and demographic metadata varied by source and participant and was provided uncurated.

The chain couples TRBV29-1 to TRBJ1-2, with the D gene too uncertain to name. The receptor comes from a man aged 40-50 years with active or convalescent COVID-19. Specimen: peripheral blood. The sequenced DNA: TGCAGCGTTTACCGGGATACGGGAGGTGGCTACACCTTC. The translation is CSVYRDTGGGYTF.